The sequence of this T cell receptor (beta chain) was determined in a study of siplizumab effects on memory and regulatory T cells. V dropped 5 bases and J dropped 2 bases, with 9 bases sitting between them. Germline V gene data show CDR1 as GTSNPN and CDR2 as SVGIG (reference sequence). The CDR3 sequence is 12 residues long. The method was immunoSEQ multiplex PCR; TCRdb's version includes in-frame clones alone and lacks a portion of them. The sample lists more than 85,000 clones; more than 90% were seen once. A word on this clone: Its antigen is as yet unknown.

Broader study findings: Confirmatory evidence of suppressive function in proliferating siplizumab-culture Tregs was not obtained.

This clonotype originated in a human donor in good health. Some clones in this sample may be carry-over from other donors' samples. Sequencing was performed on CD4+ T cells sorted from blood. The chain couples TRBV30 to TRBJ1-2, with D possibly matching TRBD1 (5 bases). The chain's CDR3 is CAWGTGNYGYTF. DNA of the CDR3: TGTGCCTGGGGGACTGGGAACTATGGCTACACCTTC.